Included here is one T cell receptor (beta chain) sequence, with context. Germline assignment: CDR1 SEHNR and CDR2 FQNEAQ (reference sequence). The V gene end was trimmed by 5 bases and the J gene end by 6 bases; junction bases not matched to a gene: 10. The CDR3 is 15 amino acids. This sample is drawn from a study of blood T cell repertoires in COVID-19. Study information: Spain, Italy and the United States supplied samples that represented acute and convalescent COVID-19. From T cells, B-cell-depleted T cells, or PBMCs came the material, which was cDNA or gDNA.

In the original processing: Counts of nucleated cells, estimated from reference gene primer amplification, were obtained. TCRdb's table, derived via immunoSEQ multiplex PCR, lists solely in-frame clones and lacks some. The V and J calls and the clone size are those of that table, but D and trimming were determined from the DNA. This sample carries 170,000 or so clones, approximately 80% of them seen once, and the ten largest clones take 2.5% to 3%. The rearrangement links TRBV7-9 to TRBJ1-5, with 7 bases aligning to TRBD1. Material: peripheral blood. The TCR was taken from an older woman with acute or convalescent COVID-19. The CDR3 DNA follows: TGTGCCAGCAGCCCTGACAGGGTAGGGAGTCAGCCCCAGCATTTT. Protein product: CASSPDRVGSQPQHF.